This T cell receptor (beta chain) emerged from a study of T cell responses to AZD1222 COVID-19 vaccine. General observations from the study: None of the repertoires were sampled until the peak T cell response had passed. In the spike-specific TCR repertoire, nearly half reportedly target unmutated variant regions. The donor cohort was predominantly white British with a female majority, and clonal diversity may have been underestimated. Only a handful of AZD1222 recipients, roughly six in all, had baseline seropositivity.

TCRdb's copy holds only in-frame clones and misses some; the assay was immunoSEQ multiplex PCR. Here the sample spans 70,000 to 95,000 clones, approximately 88% being singletons. This CDR3 comprises 18 residues. V shed 1 base and J 5 bases; nucleotides not matched to a gene: 10. In germline, CDR1 is SEHNR, CDR2 FQNEAQ (reference sequence). Comments on this clone: The antigen remains undetermined.

The sequence came from an adult in good health. This material consisted of peripheral blood, taken on day 0 of MenACWY control vaccination. The rearrangement uses TRBV7-9 and TRBJ2-1, with 11 bases lining up with TRBD2. In DNA, the CDR3 is TGTGCCAGCAGCTTAGTGCCCTCTCTAGCGGGAGGTCACAATGAGCAGTTCTTC. Its translation: CASSLVPSLAGGHNEQFF.